The rows below give T cell receptor beta chains drawn from one sample of a study of blood T cell repertoires in COVID-19. Method: immunoSEQ multiplex PCR; TCRdb's copy keeps in-frame clones and lacks some. The table lists some 60,000 clones, 85% of them singletons. The specimen sequenced was peripheral blood. These receptors were taken from a human donor in a cohort sampled during active COVID-19. Each CDR3 is given with its conserved first and last residue. Each record gives: CDR3 protein, CDR3 DNA, CDR3 length, D gene, J gene, clone size, V gene. The D gene is left open where the match is weak. Rows may omit the clone size; those that give it use once, few, many or a size class.

CDR3aa: CASSQEGGETQYF
CDR3nt: TGTGCCAGCAGCCAAGAGGGGGGGGAGACCCAGTACTTC
len: 13
d_gene: TRBD2
j_gene: TRBJ2-5
abundance: -
v_gene: TRBV3-1/TRBV3-2

CDR3aa: CASSPRTGGVSGYTF
CDR3nt: TGTGCCAGCAGCCCTCGGACAGGGGGCGTCTCCGGCTACACCTTC
len: 15
d_gene: TRBD1
j_gene: TRBJ1-2
abundance: -
v_gene: TRBV5-5

CDR3aa: CASSFLTSGSTDTQYF
CDR3nt: TGTGCCAGCAGCTTTCTGACTAGCGGTAGCACAGATACGCAGTATTTT
len: 16
d_gene: TRBD2
j_gene: TRBJ2-3
abundance: -
v_gene: TRBV7-9

CDR3aa: CSVAVGGVTDTQYF
CDR3nt: TGCAGCGTTGCGGTAGGGGGGGTCACAGATACGCAGTATTTT
len: 14
d_gene: -
j_gene: TRBJ2-3
abundance: -
v_gene: TRBV29-1

CDR3aa: CASSPGTLFGTGELFF
CDR3nt: TGTGCCAGCAGCCCTGGGACTCTCTTCGGGACCGGGGAGCTGTTTTTT
len: 16
d_gene: -
j_gene: TRBJ2-2
abundance: -
v_gene: TRBV3-1/TRBV3-2

CDR3aa: CASSQGWSSEKLFF
CDR3nt: TGCGCCAGCAGCCAGGGGTGGTCGAGTGAAAAACTGTTTTTT
len: 14
d_gene: -
j_gene: TRBJ1-4
abundance: few
v_gene: TRBV5-1

CDR3aa: CASSSQQGLNEKLFF
CDR3nt: TGTGCCAGCAGCTCCCAACAGGGACTAAATGAAAAACTGTTTTTT
len: 15
d_gene: -
j_gene: TRBJ1-4
abundance: few
v_gene: TRBV11-2

CDR3aa: CASSLAAGTDTQYF
CDR3nt: TGTGCCAGCAGCTTGGCCGCGGGTACAGATACGCAGTATTTT
len: 14
d_gene: -
j_gene: TRBJ2-3
abundance: -
v_gene: TRBV9

CDR3aa: CASSEDSRGEQYF
CDR3nt: TGTGCCAGCAGCGAGGACAGCCGCGGCGAGCAGTACTTC
len: 13
d_gene: -
j_gene: TRBJ2-7
abundance: -
v_gene: TRBV9

CDR3aa: CASSWGQGSKETQYF
CDR3nt: TGTGCCAGCAGCTGGGGACAGGGGTCAAAAGAGACCCAGTACTTC
len: 15
d_gene: TRBD1
j_gene: TRBJ2-5
abundance: -
v_gene: TRBV7-2

CDR3aa: CASSYGDRLNTGELFF
CDR3nt: TGTGCCAGCAGTTACGGGGACAGGTTGAACACCGGGGAGCTGTTTTTT
len: 16
d_gene: TRBD1
j_gene: TRBJ2-2
abundance: -
v_gene: TRBV6-5

CDR3aa: CATSDRQGHEQFF
CDR3nt: TGTGCCACCAGTGATCGACAGGGGCATGAGCAGTTCTTC
len: 13
d_gene: TRBD1
j_gene: TRBJ2-1
abundance: once
v_gene: TRBV24-1

CDR3aa: CASSLTSGGRGYEQYF
CDR3nt: TGCGCCAGCAGCTTAACTAGCGGGGGCCGCGGTTACGAGCAGTACTTC
len: 16
d_gene: TRBD2
j_gene: TRBJ2-7
abundance: -
v_gene: TRBV5-1

CDR3aa: CASSLGWSTEAFF
CDR3nt: TGCGCCAGCAGCTTGGGTTGGAGCACTGAAGCTTTCTTT
len: 13
d_gene: -
j_gene: TRBJ1-1
abundance: -
v_gene: TRBV5-1

CDR3aa: CASSPTGKSSPLHF
CDR3nt: TGCGCCAGCAGCCCGACCGGGAAATCTTCACCCCTCCACTTT
len: 14
d_gene: -
j_gene: TRBJ1-6
abundance: -
v_gene: TRBV5-1

CDR3aa: CASSDARVYKGTEAFF
CDR3nt: TGTGCCAGCAGTGATGCCAGGGTTTATAAGGGCACTGAAGCTTTCTTT
len: 16
d_gene: -
j_gene: TRBJ1-1
abundance: once
v_gene: TRBV2

CDR3aa: CASSESPVSTDTQYF
CDR3nt: TGCGCCAGCAGTGAGTCCCCCGTTTCCACAGATACGCAGTATTTT
len: 15
d_gene: -
j_gene: TRBJ2-3
abundance: -
v_gene: TRBV10-2

CDR3aa: CASSYSGRETDEQYF
CDR3nt: TGTGCCAGCAGTTACAGTGGCAGGGAAACGGACGAGCAGTACTTC
len: 15
d_gene: -
j_gene: TRBJ2-7
abundance: -
v_gene: TRBV6-5

CDR3aa: CASIRREFEDTQYF
CDR3nt: TGTGCCAGCATCCGCAGGGAATTTGAAGATACGCAGTATTTT
len: 14
d_gene: -
j_gene: TRBJ2-3
abundance: -
v_gene: TRBV2

CDR3aa: CASSVGRGGRDEQFF
CDR3nt: TGTGCCAGCAGCGTAGGGCGGGGGGGCCGAGATGAGCAGTTCTTC
len: 15
d_gene: TRBD2
j_gene: TRBJ2-1
abundance: -
v_gene: TRBV9

CDR3aa: CAWGSSTNEKLFF
CDR3nt: TGTGCCTGGGGGAGTTCCACTAATGAAAAACTGTTTTTT
len: 13
d_gene: -
j_gene: TRBJ1-4
abundance: -
v_gene: TRBV30

CDR3aa: CASSSSGQGYHEQYF
CDR3nt: TGTGCCAGCAGTTCCTCTGGACAGGGTTACCACGAGCAGTACTTC
len: 15
d_gene: TRBD1
j_gene: TRBJ2-7
abundance: -
v_gene: TRBV6-5

CDR3aa: CASSPRTPGQVGADTQYF
CDR3nt: TGTGCCAGCAGCCCTAGAACCCCCGGACAGGTCGGGGCAGATACGCAGTATTTT
len: 18
d_gene: TRBD1
j_gene: TRBJ2-3
abundance: few
v_gene: TRBV5-5

CDR3aa: CASSFHEDSPLHF
CDR3nt: TGTGCCAGCAGCTTCCATGAGGATTCACCCCTCCACTTT
len: 13
d_gene: -
j_gene: TRBJ1-6
abundance: -
v_gene: TRBV11-2

CDR3aa: CASSLGSDTEAFF
CDR3nt: TGTGCCAGTAGTCTCGGGTCTGACACTGAAGCTTTCTTT
len: 13
d_gene: -
j_gene: TRBJ1-1
abundance: -
v_gene: TRBV19

CDR3aa: CASIIGLAGNEQFF
CDR3nt: TGTGCCAGCATCATTGGACTAGCGGGGAATGAGCAGTTCTTC
len: 14
d_gene: TRBD2
j_gene: TRBJ2-1
abundance: -
v_gene: TRBV7-9

CDR3aa: CASSSTGGSNQPQHF
CDR3nt: TGTGCCAGTAGTTCGACAGGGGGTAGCAATCAGCCCCAGCATTTT
len: 15
d_gene: TRBD1
j_gene: TRBJ1-5
abundance: -
v_gene: TRBV19

CDR3aa: CASSHWTTTRQETQYF
CDR3nt: TGTGCCAGCAGTCACTGGACAACGACGCGACAAGAGACCCAGTACTTC
len: 16
d_gene: -
j_gene: TRBJ2-5
abundance: once
v_gene: TRBV6-5

CDR3aa: CASSLARGDRLAPEAFF
CDR3nt: TGTGCCAGCAGCTTGGCCAGGGGGGACAGATTGGCCCCGGAAGCTTTCTTT
len: 17
d_gene: TRBD1
j_gene: TRBJ1-1
abundance: -
v_gene: TRBV5-8

CDR3aa: CASRRDRSTGELFF
CDR3nt: TGTGCCAGCAGACGAGATAGATCCACCGGGGAGCTGTTTTTT
len: 14
d_gene: -
j_gene: TRBJ2-2
abundance: -
v_gene: TRBV6-4

CDR3aa: CASSIAISSGANVLTF
CDR3nt: TGTGCCAGTAGTATAGCCATTAGCTCTGGGGCCAACGTCCTGACTTTC
len: 16
d_gene: -
j_gene: TRBJ2-6
abundance: -
v_gene: TRBV19

CDR3aa: CATTGGGSHGYTF
CDR3nt: TGTGCCACCACGGGTGGGGGCAGCCATGGCTACACCTTC
len: 13
d_gene: -
j_gene: TRBJ1-2
abundance: -
v_gene: TRBV18

CDR3aa: CASSRGQGDPPGGYTF
CDR3nt: TGTGCCAGCAGCCGCGGACAGGGGGACCCTCCTGGGGGCTACACCTTC
len: 16
d_gene: TRBD1
j_gene: TRBJ1-2
abundance: -
v_gene: TRBV3-1/TRBV3-2

CDR3aa: CAISDTGDNSPLHF
CDR3nt: TGTGCCATCAGTGACACAGGGGATAATTCACCCCTCCACTTT
len: 14
d_gene: TRBD1
j_gene: TRBJ1-6
abundance: -
v_gene: TRBV10-3

CDR3aa: CASRSGGTGELFF
CDR3nt: TGTGCCAGCAGATCCGGGGGCACCGGGGAGCTGTTTTTT
len: 13
d_gene: -
j_gene: TRBJ2-2
abundance: -
v_gene: TRBV7-3

CDR3aa: CASSQEPGTGVETQYF
CDR3nt: TGCGCCAGCAGCCAAGAACCCGGGACTGGAGTAGAGACCCAGTACTTC
len: 16
d_gene: -
j_gene: TRBJ2-5
abundance: once
v_gene: TRBV4-1

CDR3aa: CASRQGHPQETQYF
CDR3nt: TGTGCCAGCAGGCAGGGACATCCCCAAGAGACCCAGTACTTC
len: 14
d_gene: -
j_gene: TRBJ2-5
abundance: -
v_gene: TRBV6-5

CDR3aa: CASSLDADYTEAFF
CDR3nt: TGTGCCAGCAGCTTGGATGCGGATTACACTGAAGCTTTCTTT
len: 14
d_gene: -
j_gene: TRBJ1-1
abundance: -
v_gene: TRBV5-4

CDR3aa: CASSRGQGTVETQYF
CDR3nt: TGCGCCAGCAGCAGGGGACAGGGGACCGTTGAGACCCAGTACTTC
len: 15
d_gene: TRBD1
j_gene: TRBJ2-5
abundance: -
v_gene: TRBV5-1

CDR3aa: CASSSEGTNEKLFF
CDR3nt: TGTGCCAGCAGCTCGGAGGGAACGAATGAAAAACTGTTTTTT
len: 14
d_gene: -
j_gene: TRBJ1-4
abundance: -
v_gene: TRBV7-2

CDR3aa: CASSYRTAIEGELFF
CDR3nt: TGTGCCAGCAGTTACCGGACAGCTATAGAAGGGGAGCTGTTTTTT
len: 15
d_gene: -
j_gene: TRBJ2-2
abundance: -
v_gene: TRBV6-2/TRBV6-3

CDR3aa: CASSYPRTGLSYEQYF
CDR3nt: TGTGCCAGCAGTTACCCCCGGACAGGGTTATCCTACGAGCAGTACTTC
len: 16
d_gene: TRBD1
j_gene: TRBJ2-7
abundance: -
v_gene: TRBV6-6

CDR3aa: CASSSGLNFKGETQYF
CDR3nt: TGTGCCAGCAGCTCGGGACTAAATTTCAAGGGAGAGACCCAGTACTTC
len: 16
d_gene: TRBD2
j_gene: TRBJ2-5
abundance: -
v_gene: TRBV7-9

CDR3aa: CASSEAYTSTDTQYF
CDR3nt: TGTGCCAGCAGTGAAGCTTACACGAGCACAGATACGCAGTATTTT
len: 15
d_gene: -
j_gene: TRBJ2-3
abundance: -
v_gene: TRBV6-1

CDR3aa: CASTPKEGYGYTF
CDR3nt: TGTGCCAGCACTCCTAAAGAGGGCTATGGCTACACCTTC
len: 13
d_gene: -
j_gene: TRBJ1-2
abundance: -
v_gene: TRBV6-6

CDR3aa: CASSPAGNQPQHF
CDR3nt: TGTGCCAGCTCACCTGCAGGGAATCAGCCCCAGCATTTT
len: 13
d_gene: -
j_gene: TRBJ1-5
abundance: -
v_gene: TRBV18

CDR3aa: CASSREAEPLHF
CDR3nt: TGTGCCAGCAGCCGGGAGGCGGAACCCCTCCACTTT
len: 12
d_gene: -
j_gene: TRBJ1-6
abundance: -
v_gene: TRBV6-5

CDR3aa: CASRARLVRSNQPQHF
CDR3nt: TGTGCCAGCAGGGCCCGGTTGGTACGGAGTAATCAGCCCCAGCATTTT
len: 16
d_gene: -
j_gene: TRBJ1-5
abundance: -
v_gene: TRBV2